This is a list of T cell receptor beta chains from one sample in a study of T cells expressing NK-cell markers. TCRdb derives one entry per CDR3 protein from the 5' RACE reads, leaving out DNA. The sample table includes about 260,000 distinct CDR3 sequences. Sequencing was performed on blood T cells: a sorted CD56 or NKG2C T cell subset, CD4+ or CD8+ T cells, or bulk PBMC T cells (not recorded which). The origin of the receptors is a young man in good health. The CDR3 runs from the conserved cysteine through the conserved F or W.

j_call	v_call	cdr3_aa
TRBJ2-1	TRBV7-6	CASSLPGTSLQFF
TRBJ1-2	TRBV7-9	CASSLTGGSRYTF
TRBJ2-1	TRBV9	CASSVAAAVTEQFF
TRBJ2-7	TRBV18	CASSQGLAGDEQYF
TRBJ1-4	TRBV19	CASSMSPGKGEKLFF
TRBJ1-3	TRBV27	CASSLRGANRGNTIYF
TRBJ1-1	TRBV20-1	CSAKDRVNTEAFF
TRBJ2-1	TRBV6-1	CASSLRYPMDEQFF
TRBJ2-5	TRBV12-3/TRBV12-4	CASSLGTSVQETQYF
TRBJ2-1	TRBV20-1	CSAREGLAGGFSYNEQFF
TRBJ1-1	TRBV12-3/TRBV12-4	CAICPPMNTEAFF
TRBJ1-2	TRBV5-5	CASRLTGGANYGYTF
TRBJ1-1	TRBV20-1	CSARGQGSTEAFF
TRBJ2-1	TRBV15	CATSRDGRVVNEQFF
TRBJ1-1	TRBV7-2	CASSLGSRGSNTEAFF
TRBJ2-1	TRBV29-1	CSVEPRGQSNSYNEQFF
TRBJ1-5	TRBV6-5	CASSSGQGPHQPQHF
TRBJ1-3	TRBV4-1	CASSQTANSGNTIYF
TRBJ2-1	TRBV12-3/TRBV12-4	CATRLGGSGIYNEQFF
TRBJ2-4	TRBV12-3/TRBV12-4	CASSFSDNRYF
TRBJ1-3	TRBV9	CASSVLSGNTIYF
TRBJ2-1	TRBV20-1	CSARVLEQGRGYNEQFF
TRBJ2-1	TRBV6-2/TRBV6-3	CASSYSRLGSSGARGNEQFF
TRBJ2-2	TRBV12-3/TRBV12-4	CASSSGPWDTGELFF
TRBJ2-2	TRBV12-3/TRBV12-4	CASSPRRNTGELFF
TRBJ2-7	TRBV20-1	CSAQGPTSEQYF
TRBJ2-2	TRBV6-1	CASSELQGTGELFF
TRBJ1-5	TRBV5-8	CASSKQGTGGQHF
TRBJ2-1	TRBV12-3/TRBV12-4	CASSFTGGPSNEQFF
TRBJ2-5	TRBV6-2/TRBV6-3	CASSLLGTSERTQYF
TRBJ2-3	TRBV10-2	CASSDTASYTQYF
TRBJ2-1	TRBV24-1	CATSDPGLAGPNEQFF
TRBJ1-1	TRBV29-1	CSVQQGGTEAFF
TRBJ2-2	TRBV7-8	CASYDHRGEGGELFF
TRBJ1-1	TRBV20-1	CSARSGPTAFF
TRBJ1-2	TRBV25-1	CASSEAGLDGYTF
TRBJ2-7	TRBV30	CAARGALVEQYF
TRBJ1-1	TRBV20-1	CSARTGVNTEAFF
TRBJ2-1	TRBV25-1	CASSNGNEQFF
TRBJ2-6	TRBV20-1	CSARETGRPSGANVLTF
TRBJ2-1	TRBV15	CATSRGPTIEEQFF